Shown below are 3 T cell receptor beta chains from a single sample sequenced in a study of OX40 agonist ivuxolimab in advanced cancers. Clones were sequenced by immunoSEQ multiplex PCR, and TCRdb holds only the in-frame ones, with some missing. In the table there are over 65,000 clones, 84% of which are singletons. Sequencing was performed on CD4+ or CD8+ T cells sorted from blood, taken in a trial of the OX40 agonist ivuxolimab. Every receptor here comes from an adult with an advanced solid tumor such as melanoma, head and neck, liver or kidney cancer.

J is TRBJ2-7 and V is TRBV25-1; TRBD1 matches at 7 bases. The CDR3 consists of 17 residues. Looked up from germline, CDR1 is MGHDK and CDR2 is SYGVNS. The J segment lost 4 bases and the V segment lost 4 bases, leaving 16 bases of the junction unmatched. For the CDR3, the DNA is TGTGCCAGCAGTGGGACAGGCAGGGTAGCGACCGGGTACGAGCAGTACTTC. Its translation is CASSGTGRVATGYEQYF.

This chain connects TRBV4-1 to TRBJ2-2, with a possible D match to TRBD1 (6 bases). Germline V gene data show CDR1 as MGHRA and CDR2 as YSYEKL. The CDR3 is made up of 16 amino acids. Trimming pared 0 bases from V and 2 bases from J, leaving 10 bases between. The CDR3 sequence: CASSQEGARNTGELFF. CDR3 in DNA: TGCGCCAGCAGCCAAGAGGGGGCTCGAAACACCGGGGAGCTGTTTTTT.

This clone showed up just a few times. CDR3 loop: CASSSPLARYSGTQYF. The DNA for the CDR3 is TGTGCCAGCAGCTCGCCGCTAGCCCGGTACTCGGGTACGCAGTATTTT. The chain has TRBV7-3 and TRBJ2-3; possibly TRBD2 for D (5 bases). The CDR3 extends over 16 amino acids. V lost 4 bases and J lost 8, with 22 bases in between. Germline CDR1 is SGHTA and CDR2 is FQGTGA.